In this sample, the clone carrying this T cell receptor (beta chain) turned up a few times. Its target is not known. The data were obtained in a study of response to subunit inactivated influenza vaccine. TCRdb re-analysed the RT-PCR reads in MiXCR, keeping a single row per CDR3 protein. The sample has roughly 700,000 distinct CDR3 sequences; over 11% are singletons. Whole-study findings and limits: With each seasonal influenza vaccination, the authors suggested, few new T cells are recruited.

The source was PBMCs from blood, collected 14 to 15 days before vaccination. The TCR sequence derives from a man in his fifties or sixties who received an inactivated influenza vaccine.

The CDR3 DNA is TGCGCCAGCAGCCCCCTAGCGGGGGACACCTACGAGCAGTACTTC. This translates into CASSPLAGDTYEQYF. This chain connects TRBV5-1 to TRBJ2-7, with 10 bases lining up with TRBD2. The CDR3 is made up of 15 amino acids. CDR1 and CDR2 from the germline V gene are SGHRS and YFSETQ. V gave up 4 bases and J gave up 2 bases; unmatched junction bases: 6.